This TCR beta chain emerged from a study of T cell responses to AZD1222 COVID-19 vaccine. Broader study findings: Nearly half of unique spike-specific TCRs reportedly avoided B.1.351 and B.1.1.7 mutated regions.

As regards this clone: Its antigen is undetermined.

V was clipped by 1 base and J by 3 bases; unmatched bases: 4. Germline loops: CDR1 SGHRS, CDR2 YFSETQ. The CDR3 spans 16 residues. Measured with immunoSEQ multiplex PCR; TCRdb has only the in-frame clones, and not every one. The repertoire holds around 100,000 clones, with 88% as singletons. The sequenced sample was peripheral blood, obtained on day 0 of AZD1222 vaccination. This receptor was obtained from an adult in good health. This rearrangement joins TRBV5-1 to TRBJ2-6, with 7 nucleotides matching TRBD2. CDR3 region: CASSLRSGVGANVLTF. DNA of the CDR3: TGCGCCAGCAGCTTGAGGAGCGGGGTTGGGGCCAACGTCCTGACTTTC.